This T cell receptor beta chain was profiled in a study of beta chain features in type 1 diabetes. Whole-study findings and limits: PCR might favor shorter templates, but any such skew would affect patients and controls equally. For Type 1 diabetes patients, all four CD4+ subsets carried TCRB CDR3s that were moderately but significantly shorter.

Comment on this clone: The target antigen is unknown.

This CDR3 is 18 amino acids long. The germline V gene encodes CDR1 SGHVS and CDR2 FQNEAQ. The V end was cut by 0 bases, the J end by 8 bases, with 23 bases between. Over 95% purity was reached by all sorted populations. The entirety of the isolated RNA underwent reverse transcription, so expressed TCRB transcripts were sequenced. Here immunoSEQ multiplex PCR was the method, and the copy in TCRdb shows in-frame clones only, minus some. The sample has about 260,000 clones, 68% seen once. The chain has TRBV7-8 and TRBJ2-1; a weak D match, TRBD1 (6 bases). The sample consisted of naive CD4+ T cells from blood. The sequence was collected from a man younger than 40 in good health. This CDR3 reads CASSLATMTGRYKDEQFF. In DNA, the CDR3 is TGTGCCAGCAGCTTAGCGACAATGACAGGACGGTACAAGGATGAGCAGTTCTTC.